This is a list of T cell receptor beta chains from one sample in a study of T cells of healthy individuals. From the 5' RACE reads, TCRdb called clonotypes with MiXCR, one entry per CDR3 protein. Of 95,000 to 100,000 distinct CDR3 sequences in the sample, around 17% were seen once. These receptors were obtained from a human donor in good health. Both conserved end residues are part of each CDR3. Each record gives: clone size, D gene, J gene, V gene, CDR3 protein, CDR3 DNA. The D gene is left open where the match is weak. The size entry is marked missing in some rows and otherwise reads once, few, many or a size class.

abundance: many
d_gene: NA
j_gene: TRBJ2-6
v_gene: TRBV4-3
CDR3aa: CASSQDLLRLLGANVLTF
CDR3nt: TGCGCCAGCAGCCAAGATCTTCTCCGCCTTCTAGGGGCCAACGTCCTGACTTTC

abundance: many
d_gene: NA
j_gene: TRBJ1-5
v_gene: TRBV27
CDR3aa: CASSPQAGAQQPQHF
CDR3nt: TGTGCCAGCAGTCCACAAGCAGGGGCTCAGCAGCCCCAGCATTTT

abundance: many
d_gene: NA
j_gene: TRBJ2-7
v_gene: TRBV5-1
CDR3aa: CASSPTGLSKKNEQYF
CDR3nt: TGCGCCAGCAGCCCAACGGGCCTCTCCAAAAAAAACGAGCAGTACTTC

abundance: many
d_gene: NA
j_gene: TRBJ1-2
v_gene: TRBV30
CDR3aa: CAWSVLSGYGYTF
CDR3nt: TGTGCCTGGAGTGTACTTAGTGGCTATGGCTACACCTTC

abundance: NA
d_gene: NA
j_gene: TRBJ2-7
v_gene: TRBV28
CDR3aa: CASSPGQIQQYF
CDR3nt: TGTGCCAGCAGCCCTGGACAGATCCAGCAGTACTTC

abundance: NA
d_gene: NA
j_gene: TRBJ2-5
v_gene: TRBV14
CDR3aa: CASSQGSTRQETQYF
CDR3nt: TGTGCCAGCAGCCAAGGTTCAACTAGGCAAGAGACCCAGTACTTC

abundance: few
d_gene: NA
j_gene: TRBJ2-1
v_gene: TRBV5-1
CDR3aa: CASSLDRQYNEQFF
CDR3nt: TGCGCCAGCAGCTTGGATAGACAGTACAATGAGCAGTTCTTC

abundance: NA
d_gene: NA
j_gene: TRBJ1-5
v_gene: TRBV7-2
CDR3aa: CASSLGPGNQPQHF
CDR3nt: TGTGCCAGCAGCTTAGGTCCTGGGAATCAGCCCCAGCATTTT

abundance: NA
d_gene: NA
j_gene: TRBJ2-1
v_gene: TRBV20-1
CDR3aa: CSARSVYNEQFF
CDR3nt: TGCAGTGCTAGAAGCGTATACAATGAGCAGTTCTTC

abundance: NA
d_gene: NA
j_gene: TRBJ2-3
v_gene: TRBV28
CDR3aa: CASSHHGGGEGSTDTQYF
CDR3nt: TGTGCCAGCAGCCATCATGGGGGGGGCGAGGGGTCCACAGATACGCAGTATTTT

abundance: NA
d_gene: NA
j_gene: TRBJ2-1
v_gene: TRBV28
CDR3aa: CASQKGGANEQFF
CDR3nt: TGTGCCAGCCAAAAGGGGGGGGCTAATGAGCAGTTCTTC

abundance: NA
d_gene: NA
j_gene: TRBJ2-5
v_gene: TRBV11-3
CDR3aa: CASSPGRGWGETQYF
CDR3nt: TGTGCCAGCAGCCCAGGCCGGGGTTGGGGAGAGACCCAGTACTTC

abundance: many
d_gene: NA
j_gene: TRBJ2-2
v_gene: TRBV7-2
CDR3aa: CASSIYWGNTGELFF
CDR3nt: TGTGCCAGCAGCATTTACTGGGGTAACACCGGGGAGCTGTTTTTT

abundance: NA
d_gene: NA
j_gene: TRBJ1-6
v_gene: TRBV25-1
CDR3aa: CASMTGASPLHF
CDR3nt: TGTGCCAGCATGACGGGGGCTTCACCCCTCCACTTT

abundance: NA
d_gene: TRBD2
j_gene: TRBJ2-5
v_gene: TRBV9
CDR3aa: CASSAGLVEETQYF
CDR3nt: TGTGCCAGCAGCGCGGGACTAGTAGAAGAGACCCAGTACTTC

abundance: NA
d_gene: NA
j_gene: TRBJ2-2
v_gene: TRBV5-1
CDR3aa: CASSSQYTGELFF
CDR3nt: TGCGCCAGCAGCTCTCAGTACACCGGGGAGCTGTTTTTT

abundance: few
d_gene: TRBD1
j_gene: TRBJ1-3
v_gene: TRBV18
CDR3aa: CASSPSRQGNTIYF
CDR3nt: TGTGCCAGCTCACCATCCCGACAGGGTAACACCATATATTTT

abundance: many
d_gene: NA
j_gene: TRBJ2-5
v_gene: TRBV24-1
CDR3aa: CATSDPDKERKETQYF
CDR3nt: TGTGCCACCAGTGACCCTGACAAGGAGAGAAAAGAGACCCAGTACTTC

abundance: few
d_gene: TRBD1
j_gene: TRBJ2-5
v_gene: TRBV7-9
CDR3aa: CASSYRDSKETQYF
CDR3nt: TGTGCCAGCAGCTACCGGGACAGCAAAGAGACCCAGTACTTC

abundance: few
d_gene: NA
j_gene: TRBJ2-7
v_gene: TRBV5-1
CDR3aa: CASSLFGQVGSYEQYF
CDR3nt: TGCGCCAGCAGCTTATTCGGGCAGGTAGGATCCTACGAGCAGTACTTC

abundance: many
d_gene: NA
j_gene: TRBJ1-1
v_gene: TRBV20-1
CDR3aa: CSASLNTEAFF
CDR3nt: TGCAGTGCTAGTTTGAACACTGAAGCTTTCTTT

abundance: many
d_gene: TRBD2
j_gene: TRBJ2-7
v_gene: TRBV20-1
CDR3aa: CSANGLAVSYEQYF
CDR3nt: TGCAGTGCTAATGGGCTAGCGGTTTCCTACGAGCAGTACTTC

abundance: few
d_gene: TRBD1
j_gene: TRBJ2-7
v_gene: TRBV20-1
CDR3aa: CSAKPGQDYEQYF
CDR3nt: TGCAGTGCGAAGCCGGGACAGGACTACGAGCAGTACTTC

abundance: many
d_gene: TRBD2
j_gene: TRBJ2-7
v_gene: TRBV29-1
CDR3aa: CSVDTSGMGLEQYF
CDR3nt: TGCAGCGTTGACACTAGCGGGATGGGCCTCGAGCAGTACTTC

abundance: few
d_gene: NA
j_gene: TRBJ2-1
v_gene: TRBV5-6
CDR3aa: CASRRINNEQFF
CDR3nt: TGTGCCAGCAGAAGGATTAACAATGAGCAGTTCTTC

abundance: few
d_gene: NA
j_gene: TRBJ1-2
v_gene: TRBV29-1
CDR3aa: CSVEAPGGGDYGYTF
CDR3nt: TGCAGCGTTGAAGCCCCAGGAGGTGGGGACTATGGCTACACCTTC

abundance: NA
d_gene: NA
j_gene: TRBJ2-2
v_gene: TRBV4-3
CDR3aa: CASSQDKGWAGELFF
CDR3nt: TGCGCCAGCAGCCAAGATAAGGGTTGGGCCGGGGAGCTGTTTTTT

abundance: NA
d_gene: NA
j_gene: TRBJ1-2
v_gene: TRBV6-2/TRBV6-3
CDR3aa: CASSYGSEVYGYTF
CDR3nt: TGTGCCAGCAGTTACGGTTCAGAAGTCTATGGCTACACCTTC

abundance: NA
d_gene: NA
j_gene: TRBJ2-5
v_gene: TRBV7-9
CDR3aa: CASSFEVQETQYF
CDR3nt: TGTGCCAGCAGCTTTGAGGTCCAAGAGACCCAGTACTTC

abundance: few
d_gene: NA
j_gene: TRBJ2-3
v_gene: TRBV20-1
CDR3aa: CSASIRGPSTDTQYF
CDR3nt: TGCAGTGCTAGTATCCGGGGGCCTAGCACAGATACGCAGTATTTT

abundance: NA
d_gene: TRBD1
j_gene: TRBJ1-2
v_gene: TRBV6-2/TRBV6-3
CDR3aa: CASSYNPHGRGHFDGYTF
CDR3nt: TGTGCCAGCAGTTATAATCCCCACGGCAGGGGGCACTTCGATGGCTACACCTTC

abundance: many
d_gene: NA
j_gene: TRBJ1-4
v_gene: TRBV28
CDR3aa: CASSLPGIGEKLFF
CDR3nt: TGTGCCAGCAGTTTACCAGGGATAGGTGAAAAACTGTTTTTT

abundance: many
d_gene: NA
j_gene: TRBJ1-5
v_gene: TRBV2
CDR3aa: CASSEVGQPQHF
CDR3nt: TGTGCCAGCAGTGAAGTGGGCCAGCCCCAGCATTTT

abundance: NA
d_gene: NA
j_gene: TRBJ2-1
v_gene: TRBV29-1
CDR3aa: CSVEGNLNEQFF
CDR3nt: TGCAGCGTTGAAGGAAACCTGAATGAGCAGTTCTTC

abundance: few
d_gene: NA
j_gene: TRBJ2-5
v_gene: TRBV7-9
CDR3aa: CASSLAGTVQETQYF
CDR3nt: TGTGCCAGCAGCTTAGCTGGGACGGTCCAAGAGACCCAGTACTTC

abundance: NA
d_gene: TRBD1
j_gene: TRBJ1-1
v_gene: TRBV6-2/TRBV6-3
CDR3aa: CASRPTGGLSPGGAFF
CDR3nt: TGTGCCAGCAGACCGACAGGGGGTTTATCTCCCGGCGGAGCTTTCTTT

abundance: NA
d_gene: NA
j_gene: TRBJ1-1
v_gene: TRBV27
CDR3aa: CASSMGASAFF
CDR3nt: TGTGCCAGCAGTATGGGGGCGTCTGCTTTCTTT

abundance: many
d_gene: NA
j_gene: TRBJ2-5
v_gene: TRBV2
CDR3aa: CASSTQETQYF
CDR3nt: TGTGCCAGCAGTACCCAAGAGACCCAGTACTTC

abundance: NA
d_gene: TRBD2
j_gene: TRBJ2-3
v_gene: TRBV14
CDR3aa: CASSGRVAGGSSTDTQYF
CDR3nt: TGTGCCAGCAGCGGGAGAGTAGCGGGAGGCTCTAGCACAGATACGCAGTATTTT

abundance: NA
d_gene: TRBD1
j_gene: TRBJ2-5
v_gene: TRBV24-1
CDR3aa: CATSDRTGGNQETQYF
CDR3nt: TGTGCCACCAGTGATCGGACAGGGGGGAACCAAGAGACCCAGTACTTC

abundance: few
d_gene: NA
j_gene: TRBJ1-1
v_gene: TRBV5-1
CDR3aa: CASSSPTEAFF
CDR3nt: TGCGCCAGCAGCAGCCCCACTGAAGCTTTCTTT

abundance: NA
d_gene: NA
j_gene: TRBJ1-3
v_gene: TRBV20-1
CDR3aa: CSAPRFLEGGNTIYF
CDR3nt: TGCAGTGCTCCTCGGTTCCTGGAAGGCGGAAACACCATATATTTT

abundance: many
d_gene: TRBD1
j_gene: TRBJ2-7
v_gene: TRBV20-1
CDR3aa: CSATDRDYEQYF
CDR3nt: TGCAGTGCCACGGACAGGGACTACGAGCAGTACTTC

abundance: NA
d_gene: NA
j_gene: TRBJ2-7
v_gene: TRBV14
CDR3aa: CASSQKIPGISYEQYF
CDR3nt: TGTGCCAGCAGCCAAAAAATCCCAGGGATCTCCTACGAGCAGTACTTC

abundance: few
d_gene: NA
j_gene: TRBJ2-3
v_gene: TRBV12-3/TRBV12-4
CDR3aa: CATQGGDTQYF
CDR3nt: TGTGCCACCCAAGGCGGAGATACGCAGTATTTT

abundance: few
d_gene: TRBD2
j_gene: TRBJ2-3
v_gene: TRBV28
CDR3aa: CASSPRTSGRTDTQYF
CDR3nt: TGTGCCAGCAGTCCTCGGACTAGCGGGAGGACAGATACGCAGTATTTT

abundance: NA
d_gene: NA
j_gene: TRBJ1-1
v_gene: TRBV6-5
CDR3aa: CASSWLIEGGMNTEAFF
CDR3nt: TGTGCCAGCAGTTGGTTAATTGAGGGGGGAATGAACACTGAAGCTTTCTTT

abundance: NA
d_gene: TRBD1
j_gene: TRBJ1-3
v_gene: TRBV18
CDR3aa: CASSPVSTGLGNTIYF
CDR3nt: TGTGCCAGCTCACCGGTCTCGACAGGGCTTGGAAACACCATATATTTT

abundance: NA
d_gene: NA
j_gene: TRBJ1-4
v_gene: TRBV7-2
CDR3aa: CASSLGLGNEKLFF
CDR3nt: TGTGCCAGCAGCTTAGGGTTGGGTAATGAAAAACTGTTTTTT

abundance: few
d_gene: TRBD2
j_gene: TRBJ2-3
v_gene: TRBV2
CDR3aa: CASRTSGGSDTQYF
CDR3nt: TGTGCCAGCAGGACTAGCGGGGGGTCAGATACGCAGTATTTT

abundance: NA
d_gene: NA
j_gene: TRBJ1-2
v_gene: TRBV9
CDR3aa: CASSASQGIYGYTF
CDR3nt: TGTGCCAGCAGCGCCTCCCAGGGAATCTATGGCTACACCTTC

abundance: few
d_gene: TRBD2
j_gene: TRBJ2-3
v_gene: TRBV15
CDR3aa: CATSRVSGGTDTQYF
CDR3nt: TGTGCCACCAGCAGAGTTAGCGGGGGGACAGATACGCAGTATTTT

abundance: many
d_gene: NA
j_gene: TRBJ2-1
v_gene: TRBV19
CDR3aa: CASSRKTTGNEQFF
CDR3nt: TGTGCCAGTTCGCGGAAGACCACAGGGAATGAGCAGTTCTTC